Each of the 22 T cell receptor beta chains below was sequenced from the same sample in a study of cytomegalovirus exposure and HLA in healthy donors. PCR primers comprised 60 Vbeta and 13 Jbeta primers. TCRdb keeps only in-frame clones here, not all; method: immunoSEQ multiplex PCR. In the table there are approximately 27,000 clones, approximately 70% of which are singletons. Sequencing used PBMCs. Receptor source: a woman between 50 and 59 years old in good health and CMV-seronegative.

V usage is TRBV6-5 and J usage is TRBJ2-5; possible D gene TRBD2, 6 bases. Trimming removed 4 bases from V and 4 bases from J, with 16 bases in between. CDR1 MNHEY and CDR2 SVGAGI come from the germline V gene. This CDR3 has 15 amino acids. DNA of the CDR3: TGTGCCAGCAGTTTGCCCCCCCCCGGGGGAGAGACCCAGTACTTC. It specifies CASSLPPPGGETQYF.

The chain recombines TRBV5-5 with TRBJ1-1; 7 nucleotides align to TRBD1. V trimming: 10 bases; J trimming: 5 bases; junction bases outside the gene matches: 17. The CDR3 totals 15 residues. Germline CDR1 reads SGHKS; CDR2 reads YYEKEE (reference sequence). The DNA for the CDR3 is TGTGCCTCTGGGTGGGGACAGCCACGCGGGACTGAAGCTTTCTTT. This translates into CASGWGQPRGTEAFF.

The chain has TRBV2 and TRBJ1-5; a possible D gene is TRBD1 (6 bases). V lost 6 bases and J 7 bases, leaving 13 bases between the germline ends. Per the germline V gene, CDR1 is SNHLY and CDR2 is FYNNEI. This CDR3 contains 13 residues. Written as DNA, the CDR3 is TGTGCCAGCAGGGCTGGACAGACCCAGCCCCAGCATTTT. Translation: CASRAGQTQPQHF. Full variable domain (remainder filled in from reference TRBV2 and TRBJ1-5): EPEVTQTPSHQVTQMGQEVILRCVPISNHLYFYWYRQILGQKVEFLVSFYNNEISEKSEIFDDQFSVERPDGSNFTLKIRSTKLEDSAMYFCASRAGQTQPQHFGDGTRLSIL.

The chain links TRBV5-1 to TRBJ2-7; the match to TRBD2 covers 8 bases. Germline loops: CDR1 SGHRS, CDR2 YFSETQ. Trimming at V came to 3 bases and at J to 2 bases, leaving 4 bases not matched to a gene. The CDR3 is 14 amino acids. The CDR3 sequence is CASSSEAGAYEQYF. DNA for the CDR3: TGCGCCAGCAGCTCTGAAGCGGGAGCCTACGAGCAGTACTTC.

The CDR3 DNA follows: TGCGCCAGCAGCTTAGGGGGCGCGGGTGGCTACACCTTC. This sequence encodes CASSLGGAGGYTF. This rearrangement joins TRBV5-1 to TRBJ1-2; the match to TRBD1 covers 7 bases. The CDR3 totals 13 residues. Germline-derived CDR1 and CDR2 are SGHRS and YFSETQ. V trimming: 2 bases; J trimming: 7 bases; junction bases outside the gene matches: 5.

The CDR3 region has the DNA TGTGCCAGCAGCTTATCGGGACAGGGAAGTACGCAGTATTTT. Amino acids: CASSLSGQGSTQYF. The chain recombines TRBV7-3 with TRBJ2-3; 9 nucleotides agree with TRBD1. The CDR3 consists of 14 residues. The germline V gene encodes CDR1 SGHTA and CDR2 FQGTGA. The trim removed 2 bases at V and 8 bases at J, leaving 5 bases unmatched.

This clone was recorded a few times. The gene calls are TRBV9 and TRBJ2-2; 8 bases match TRBD1. V lost 4 bases to trimming and J lost 1 base; unmatched junction nucleotides: 6. Germline lookup yields CDR1 SGDLS and CDR2 YYNGEE. The CDR3 totals 16 residues. The CDR3 protein is CASSITGTGNTGELFF. The CDR3 DNA reads TGTGCCAGCAGCATCACCGGGACAGGGAACACCGGGGAGCTGTTTTTT.

The chain carries TRBV27 and TRBJ2-2; 8 bases match TRBD1. Germline V lookup: CDR1 MNHEY, CDR2 SMNVEV (reference sequence). J gave up 6 bases and V 6 bases, and 6 bases lay outside the gene matches. The CDR3 consists of 14 residues. The DNA of the CDR3 is TGTGCCAGCAGCCCAGGGGGCTTACCCGGGGAGCTGTTTTTT. Amino acid sequence: CASSPGGLPGELFF.

The chain joins TRBV7-9 to TRBJ1-2; TRBD1 matches 12 bases. CDR1 and CDR2 (germline): SEHNR, FQNEAQ (reference sequence). The CDR3 contains 17 residues. V shed 5 bases and J 3 bases; nucleotides not matched to a gene: 10. In nucleotides, the CDR3 is TGTGCCAGCAGCCCACGTCGGGACAGGGGGCCCCACTATGGCTACACCTTC. Its translation: CASSPRRDRGPHYGYTF.

The rearrangement uses TRBV5-4 and TRBJ2-3, with 8 bases aligning to TRBD1. Germline CDR1 reads SGHNT; CDR2 reads YYREEE (reference sequence). This CDR3 spans 16 amino acids. V trimming: 4 bases; J trimming: 6 bases; junction bases outside the gene matches: 13. The CDR3 spells CASSPGGRGPQDTQYF. The CDR3 DNA reads TGTGCCAGCAGCCCTGGGGGCAGGGGGCCCCAGGATACGCAGTATTTT. The whole variable domain, filled in from reference TRBV5-4 and TRBJ2-3, reads ETGVTQSPTHLIKTRGQQVTLRCSSQSGHNTVSWYQQALGQGPQFIFQYYREEENGRGNFPPRFSGLQFPNYSSELNVNALELDDSALYLCASSPGGRGPQDTQYFGPGTRLTVL.

The chain recombines TRBV6-1 with TRBJ1-5; 8 bases are shared with TRBD1. Germline loops: CDR1 MNHNS, CDR2 SASEGT. V lost 7 bases to trimming and J lost 2 bases; unmatched junction nucleotides: 4. The CDR3 has 14 residues. DNA for the CDR3: TGTGCCAGCACCCCACAGGGGGGCAATCAGCCCCAGCATTTT. This codes for CASTPQGGNQPQHF.

The chain is built from TRBV6-4 and TRBJ2-3; D possibly corresponds to TRBD2 (5 bases). Trimming pared 0 bases from V and 0 bases from J, leaving 7 bases between. This CDR3 spans 15 amino acids. Germline V CDR1 and CDR2: MRHNA, SNTAGT. CDR3 in amino acids: CASSDSRASTDTQYF. The CDR3, as DNA: TGTGCCAGCAGTGACTCGAGGGCCAGCACAGATACGCAGTATTTT.

This sequence joins TRBV6-5 and TRBJ1-5, with TRBD1 identical over 7 bases. The V and J ends lost 5 bases and 4 bases, in that order; junction bases with no gene match: 5. CDR3 length equals 14 residues. Germline-derived CDR1 and CDR2 are MNHEY and SVGAGI. The CDR3 spells CASSPRTGNQPQHF. The CDR3 DNA is TGTGCCAGCAGTCCCCGGACAGGTAATCAGCCCCAGCATTTT.

This clone appeared a few times. The V and J genes are TRBV5-1 and TRBJ1-1, with 7 bases lining up with TRBD1. The CDR3 has 16 residues. From germline, CDR1 is SGHRS and CDR2 YFSETQ. The V segment lost 0 bases and the J segment 2 bases; nucleotides outside the gene matches: 7. The CDR3 bases are TGCGCCAGCAGCTTGGAGATGAACAGGGGAAACACTGAAGCTTTCTTT. The encoded protein is CASSLEMNRGNTEAFF.

This clone appeared a few times. The chain joins TRBV6-1 to TRBJ2-3; D is uncertain. The CDR3 totals 14 residues. V gave up 1 base and J gave up 6 bases, with 11 bases separating them. Germline values: CDR1 MNHNS, CDR2 SASEGT. As DNA, the CDR3 is TGTGCCAGCAGTGAAGATCCTAACGCGGATACGCAGTATTTT. Protein: CASSEDPNADTQYF.

The CDR3 here is CASSEGTGIPYGYTF. As DNA, the CDR3 is TGTGCCAGCAGTGAGGGGACAGGGATTCCCTATGGCTACACCTTC. V usage is TRBV6-1 and J usage is TRBJ1-2; 9 bases fit TRBD1. CDR1 is MNHNS, CDR2 SASEGT, per germline. The junction had 6 bases not matched to a gene; V was cut back by 3 bases and J by 4 bases. CDR3 size: 15 residues.

The V gene is TRBV28, the J gene TRBJ1-4; no definite D call. Between the trimmed V and J ends, which lost 3 bases and 7 bases, there was a span of 3 bases. The CDR3 is made up of 11 amino acids. Germline-derived CDR1 and CDR2 are MDHEN and SYDVKM. The CDR3 nucleotides are TGTGCCAGCAGTTTCGGTGAAAAACTGTTTTTT. Amino acids: CASSFGEKLFF.

This clone has a handful of counts. The chain has TRBV28 and TRBJ2-1; weak D call: TRBD2 (5 bases). CDR3 length: 13 amino acids. CDR1 and CDR2 (germline): MDHEN, SYDVKM. V dropped 8 bases and J dropped 10 bases, with 18 bases sitting between them. As DNA, the CDR3 is TGTGCCAGCTTGGAGAGCGGCCTAGGAGAGCAGTTCTTC. It translates to CASLESGLGEQFF.

This chain uses TRBV6-4 with TRBJ2-3, with D possibly being TRBD1 (6 bases). The V end lost 3 bases, the J end lost 0 bases, and 16 bases lay between the germline ends. CDR3 length equals 17 residues. CDR1 MRHNA and CDR2 SNTAGT come from the germline V gene. The CDR3, as DNA: TGTGCCAGCAGTGAAGGGGCCCAGGGACATAGCACAGATACGCAGTATTTT. This gives the protein CASSEGAQGHSTDTQYF.

This sequence joins TRBV5-4 and TRBJ2-1; 10 bases are shared with TRBD2. Trimming took 7 bases from V and 7 from J; bases not matched to a gene: 5. CDR3 size: 13 residues. Germline V gives CDR1 SGHNT, CDR2 YYREEE (reference sequence). The CDR3 sequence: CASGVAGGNEQFF. CDR3 sequence (DNA): TGTGCCAGCGGGGTAGCGGGGGGTAATGAGCAGTTCTTC.

The genes are TRBV10-3 and TRBJ1-6; TRBD1 agrees at 9 bases. Germline lookup yields CDR1 ENHRY and CDR2 SYGVKD. The CDR3 spans 12 residues. After removal of 9 bases from V and 14 bases from J, the junction contained 8 bases not matched to a gene. The CDR3 bases are TGTGCCATATCGGGACAGGGCGAGTCCCTCCACTTT. It encodes CAISGQGESLHF.

This chain uses TRBV9 with TRBJ2-4, with 7 bases matching TRBD1. Trimming took 3 bases from V and 8 from J; bases not matched to a gene: 11. The CDR3 covers 15 residues. Germline CDR1 is SGDLS and CDR2 is YYNGEE. This CDR3 is CASSDEQGWGDIQYF. CDR3 nucleotide sequence: TGTGCCAGCAGCGATGAACAGGGGTGGGGTGACATTCAGTACTTC. The whole variable domain, remainder taken from reference TRBV9 and TRBJ2-4, is DSGVTQTPKHLITATGQRVTLRCSPRSGDLSVYWYQQSLDQGLQFLIQYYNGEERAKGNILERFSAQQFPDLHSELNLSSLELGDSALYFCASSDEQGWGDIQYFGAGTRLSVL.